This is a list of T cell receptor beta chains from one sample in a study of cytomegalovirus exposure and HLA in healthy donors. Generated by immunoSEQ multiplex PCR, the TCRdb table keeps only in-frame clones and is missing some. The table includes about 170,000 clones, approximately 70% detected once. The sample consisted of PBMCs. These receptors were taken from a woman between 18 and 29 years old in good health and CMV-seropositive. Both conserved end residues are part of each CDR3.

cdr3_length j_call v_call cdr3_aa
15 TRBJ1-2 TRBV5-6 CASSLGQVTNYGYTF
15 TRBJ1-5 TRBV23-1 CASSQSGGGVQPQHF
13 TRBJ2-5 TRBV19 CASSLSGGETQYF
13 TRBJ1-2 TRBV28 CASSSGGSGGYTF
16 TRBJ2-1 TRBV18 CASSQMTSGGYNEQFF
16 TRBJ1-3 TRBV7-2 CASSLGGIQSGNTIYF
11 TRBJ2-7 TRBV12-2 CASRLQGEQYF
14 TRBJ1-6 TRBV5-1 CASSWGENNSPLHF
14 TRBJ1-5 TRBV28 CASSPDRRDQPQHF
16 TRBJ2-2 TRBV7-3 CASSLTSGARTGELFF
15 TRBJ1-3 TRBV4-3 CASSQGTSSGNTIYF
15 TRBJ2-3 TRBV14 CASSQGVLSTDTQYF
16 TRBJ2-3 TRBV15 CATSGIGGGSTDTQYF
15 TRBJ2-3 TRBV6-1 CASRLAQRGTDTQYF
15 TRBJ1-2 TRBV6-6 CASSLGQGSNYGYTF
13 TRBJ2-1 TRBV9 CASSVLAGNEQFF
13 TRBJ2-1 TRBV7-2 CASSGTGQAEQFF
14 TRBJ1-5 TRBV2 CASRRTESNQPQHF
12 TRBJ2-1 TRBV7-2 CASSFRGGKQFF
14 TRBJ2-7 TRBV7-8 CASSLRTGGNEQYF
13 TRBJ1-2 TRBV19 CASSIGTAYGYTF
17 TRBJ2-7 TRBV4-2 CASSQDPASGDIYEQYF
13 TRBJ1-1 TRBV7-2 CASSPRGATEAFF
15 TRBJ2-5 TRBV14 CASSQDLLGGHRKYF
16 TRBJ2-2 TRBV7-2 CASSLALAGVTGELFF
15 TRBJ2-5 TRBV5-1 CASSPSTGTKETQYF
13 TRBJ1-3 TRBV4-3 CASSPGPGNTIYF
16 TRBJ2-5 TRBV5-3 CARSPRASKNQETQYF
15 TRBJ1-1 TRBV5-4 CASSLGGQGPTEAFF
15 TRBJ1-4 TRBV7-2 CASSWGRGAGEKLFF
17 TRBJ1-4 TRBV7-9 CASSPSVGDRGNEKLFF
15 TRBJ1-5 TRBV27 CASSSKQGERQPQHF
15 TRBJ2-3 TRBV28 CASSYSGGDTDTQYF
12 TRBJ1-2 TRBV7-9 CASSRQGYGYTF
13 TRBJ1-1 TRBV5-1 CASSLDWNTEAFF
14 TRBJ1-2 TRBV2 CASSEMRGTAGYTF
16 TRBJ2-3 TRBV14 CASSQEGREITDTQYF
14 TRBJ1-2 TRBV5-6 CASSLGSGYYGYTF
14 TRBJ2-7 TRBV6-1 CASSEVGAAYEQYF
16 TRBJ1-2 TRBV6-5 CASSYSTPRGGYGYTF
13 TRBJ2-7 TRBV2 CATSGTDNYEQYF
21 TRBJ2-2 TRBV21-1 CASSKDPGSLGRWLDTGELFF
17 TRBJ1-6 TRBV11-2 CASSLDGGATYNSPLHF
15 TRBJ1-2 TRBV4-1 CASSQSAGGPYGYTF
16 TRBJ2-7 TRBV4-3 CASSQDQSEASYEQYF
15 TRBJ1-6 TRBV27 CASRRQDSASSPLHF
14 TRBJ2-5 TRBV30 CAWSMWGGRETQYF
14 TRBJ1-1 TRBV7-9 CASSLGQGQVEAFF
14 TRBJ2-7 TRBV6-5 CASSGTYSSYEQYF
14 TRBJ2-3 TRBV9 CASSVGGGRDTQYF
15 TRBJ2-7 TRBV6-6 CASSYMEGGQGVKYF
15 TRBJ2-7 TRBV27 CASKDGTSETYEQYF
12 TRBJ2-7 TRBV5-1 CASSLALEEQYF
15 TRBJ2-1 TRBV7-3 CASSLAVSSYNEQFF
15 TRBJ1-5 TRBV18 CASSREFFSNQPQHF
13 TRBJ1-1 TRBV18 CASSMDSRTEAFF
15 TRBJ2-7 TRBV7-6 CASSLDASGAYEQYF